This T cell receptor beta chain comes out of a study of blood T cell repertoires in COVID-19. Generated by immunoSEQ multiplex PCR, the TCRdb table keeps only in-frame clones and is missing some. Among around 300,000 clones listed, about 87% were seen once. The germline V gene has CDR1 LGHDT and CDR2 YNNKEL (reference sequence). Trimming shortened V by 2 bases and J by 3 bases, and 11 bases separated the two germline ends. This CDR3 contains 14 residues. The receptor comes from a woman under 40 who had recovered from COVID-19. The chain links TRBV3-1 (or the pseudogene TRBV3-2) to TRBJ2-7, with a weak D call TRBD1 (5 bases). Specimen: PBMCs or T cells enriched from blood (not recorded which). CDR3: CASSQTTGYYEQYF. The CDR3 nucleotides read TGTGCCAGCAGCCAAACTACAGGATACTACGAGCAGTACTTC.